This T cell receptor beta chain was found in a study of cytomegalovirus exposure and HLA in healthy donors. Points from the study as a whole: The authors confirmed in vitro that a few CMV-associated chains were specific for CMV antigens.

The PCR made use of 60 Vbeta and 13 Jbeta primers. Libraries were prepared by immunoSEQ multiplex PCR; TCRdb keeps only in-frame clonotypes and omits some of them. The data show some 52,000 clones, around 70% seen once. Regarding this clone: Its antigen is still unknown.

V was trimmed by 4 bases and J by 0 bases, leaving 14 bases between them. The CDR3 extends over 16 amino acids. CDR1 and CDR2 (germline): SGHRS, YFSETQ. The TCR originated in a woman aged 45-59 years in good health and CMV-seronegative. The V and J genes are TRBV5-1 and TRBJ1-5, with D possibly TRBD1 on 6 matching bases. Sequenced input: PBMCs. CDR3 nucleotides: TGCGCCAGCAGCCTGGGTGAGGGGGATAGCAATCAGCCCCAGCATTTT. Its translation is CASSLGEGDSNQPQHF.